This TCR beta chain was sequenced in a study of CD8 T cells in Susac syndrome (dated by TCRdb to about 2019). Regarding the research as a whole: Whether CD8+ T cell activation and differentiation in Susac syndrome was antigen driven was tested using repertoire sequencing. On the study overall, not on this receptor specifically: The number of individuals in the TCR sequencing and HLA analysis was recognized as being relatively small.

RNA was extracted using the RNeasy kit, and 0.5 to 1 microgram was reverse transcribed with random hexamers. The immunoSEQ multiplex PCR assay, covering 54 Vbeta and 13 Jbeta segments, was used to amplify TCR beta CDR3 regions. PCR amplification bias was corrected using a synthetic template baseline for primer optimization and computational correction. As for the original processing: Reads were annotated to V, D and J genes according to IMGT and were analyzed with immunoSEQ Analyzer, with only productive sequences retained. Clonality was calculated as one minus the Shannon entropy normalized by log2 of the number of productive unique sequences. For each patient and control, public and private clones were evaluated among the 100 most prevalent clones. Susac-specific clones were defined as absent from healthy and MS cohorts, 800 to 1,200 published viral clones and other ImmuneACCESS disease sequences. TCRdb's own reprocessing of the public reads used fastp at Q25 and MiXCR and kept productive beta chains. When rows share a CDR3 protein, they turn into one entry using the most common DNA and genes. These V and J calls originate from TCRdb's pipeline instead of the authors' own analysis. In all, the sample holds 120,000 or so distinct CDR3 sequences, and 90% to 95% of those were seen once. Together, the top ten hold 0.095% to 0.1% of the sample.

There are 14 amino acids in the CDR3, from cysteine to phenylalanine inclusive. Only the CDR3 region is kept as DNA, spanning 42 bases read in frame from base 1. Reading the germline V gene (reference sequence) gives CDR1 MNHEY and CDR2 SMNVEV. V is clipped by 5 bases and J by 4 bases, and the sequence between their germline boundaries is 14 bases long. Peripheral blood CD8+ and CD4+ T cells from healthy donors, Susac syndrome patients and multiple sclerosis patients were profiled using high-throughput TCR beta sequencing. Healthy donors were age- and sex-matched controls. Bulk CD8+ and CD4+ T cells were purified by magnetic negative isolation, while CD8+ TEMRA cells were enriched using FACS. Blood was drawn into EDTA tubes, processed within 24 hours, and PBMCs were isolated by density gradient centrifugation. PBMCs intended for TCR sequencing were cryopreserved in liquid nitrogen and thawed later in a water bath at 37 degrees C. A purity of at least 90% was achieved for sorted or isolated CD4+, CD8+ and CD8+ TEMRA cells.

Notes on this clonotype: What antigen it recognizes has not been identified. Per-base quality was not reported, and no clone a single base away is much larger than it.

Recombination joined TRBV27 with TRBJ1-1; the D segment could be TRBD1, given 5 matching bases. The TCR was taken from a human donor in good health. Input material: CD4+ T cells from PBMCs. The CDR3 protein sequence reads: CASSPWAQGTEAFF. The DNA reads TGTGCCAGCAGTCCCTGGGCCCAGGGCACTGAAGCTTTCTTT.